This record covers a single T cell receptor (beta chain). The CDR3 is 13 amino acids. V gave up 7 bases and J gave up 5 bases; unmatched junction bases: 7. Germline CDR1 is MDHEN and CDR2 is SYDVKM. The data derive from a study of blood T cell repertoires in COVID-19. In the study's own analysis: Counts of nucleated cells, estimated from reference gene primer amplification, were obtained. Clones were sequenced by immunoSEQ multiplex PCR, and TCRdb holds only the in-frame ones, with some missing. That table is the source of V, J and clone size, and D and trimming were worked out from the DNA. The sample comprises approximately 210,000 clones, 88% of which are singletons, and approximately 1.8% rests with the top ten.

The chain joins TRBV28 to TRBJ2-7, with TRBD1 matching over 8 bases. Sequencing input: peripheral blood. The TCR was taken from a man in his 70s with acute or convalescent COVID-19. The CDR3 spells CASMRTGTHEQYF. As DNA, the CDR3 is TGTGCCAGCATGAGGACAGGGACCCACGAGCAGTACTTC.